This TCR beta chain was observed in a study of control samples from healthy donors and cancer patients. Germline V lookup: CDR1 GTSNPN, CDR2 SVGIG (reference sequence). The CDR3 is made up of 11 amino acids. Trimming took off 3 bases at V and 4 bases at J, with 6 bases between the two ends. Generated by immunoSEQ multiplex PCR, the TCRdb table keeps only in-frame clones and is missing some. The profile shows tens of thousands of clones, approximately 90% of them singletons. This sequence was found in a man aged 30 to 39 with colorectal cancer. This chain joins TRBV30 and TRBJ1-2; no clear D. The sample consisted of PBMCs. The CDR3: CAWRDIYGYTF. The CDR3, as DNA: TGTGCCTGGAGAGATATCTATGGCTACACCTTC.